The 20 T cell receptor beta chains presented below share a single source sample, sequenced in a study of Ad26.COV2.S vaccination and SARS-CoV-2 variants. Produced via immunoSEQ multiplex PCR; TCRdb's table is partial and in-frame only. Of about 350,000 clones listed, about 90% are singletons. The specimen comprised peripheral blood, sampled after recovery from COVID-19. The receptors shown here come from a human donor who had recovered from COVID-19.

This clone was recorded only once. J is TRBJ2-3 and V is TRBV6-2 or TRBV6-3; tentatively, D is TRBD2 (6 bases). The germline V gene has CDR1 MNHEY and CDR2 SVGEGT. V lost 2 bases to trimming and J lost 5 bases, with 17 bases between them. The length of the CDR3 is 16 residues. The CDR3 loop reads CASSYQTGVIKDTQYF. In nucleotides, the CDR3 is TGTGCCAGCAGTTACCAAACGGGGGTTATAAAAGATACGCAGTATTTT.

The rearrangement joins TRBV9 to TRBJ1-1; 9 bases agree with TRBD1. Germline CDR1 SGDLS, CDR2 YYNGEE. V lost 2 bases to trimming and J lost 3 bases; unmatched junction nucleotides: 8. This CDR3 is 16 amino acids long. The CDR3 reads CASSVTGGLVYTEAFF. The DNA for the CDR3 is TGTGCCAGCAGCGTTACAGGGGGCCTGGTGTACACTGAAGCTTTCTTT.

The genes are TRBV9 and TRBJ2-5; TRBD2 might be the D (6 bases). The CDR3 spans 15 residues. V shed 0 bases and J shed 3 bases, with 12 bases lying between them. Germline V gives CDR1 SGDLS, CDR2 YYNGEE. The CDR3 DNA reads as TGTGCCAGCAGCGTAGGGTCACTAGCCGAAGAGACCCAGTACTTC. This encodes CASSVGSLAEETQYF.

The chain couples TRBV6-5 to TRBJ2-7, with D unresolved. This CDR3 region has 14 residues. V gave up 8 bases and J gave up 7 bases, with 21 bases separating them. Germline V CDR1 and CDR2: MNHEY, SVGAGI. The CDR3 bases are TGTGCCAGCGCGGAGTCAGCACCTTACTGGGAGCAGTACTTC. Translation: CASAESAPYWEQYF.

The chain recombines TRBV5-6 with TRBJ1-5; possibly TRBD1 for D (5 bases). This CDR3 spans 15 amino acids. Germline V CDR1 and CDR2: SGHDT, YYEEEE. The V end lost 7 bases, the J end lost 3 bases, and 17 bases lay between the germline ends. The CDR3 sequence: CASSLDSDFNQPQHF. The CDR3 region has the DNA TGTGCCAGCTCTCTCGACAGCGATTTCAATCAGCCCCAGCATTTT.

This chain uses TRBV9 with TRBJ1-6, with TRBD1 identical over 8 bases. V lost 5 bases, J lost 8 bases, and 6 bases stayed unmatched. Germline CDR1 SGDLS, CDR2 YYNGEE. This CDR3 contains 14 residues. CDR3: CASRAGGGYSPLHF. The CDR3 DNA follows: TGTGCCAGCAGGGCAGGGGGCGGATATTCACCCCTCCACTTT.

The chain employs TRBV12-3 or TRBV12-4 and TRBJ1-5; D possibly corresponds to TRBD1 (5 bases). The V gene lost 6 bases and the J gene lost 4 bases, with 10 bases spanning the gap. The CDR3 totals 13 residues. CDR3 sequence reads: CASRQPGNQPQHF. CDR3 in DNA: TGTGCCAGCAGGCAACCAGGGAATCAGCCCCAGCATTTT.

The chain uses TRBV5-1 and TRBJ1-6; D is perhaps TRBD1 (6 bases). The length of the CDR3 is 15 residues. V lost 3 bases and J 7 bases, leaving 14 bases between the germline ends. CDR1 is SGHRS and CDR2 is YFSETQ in the germline V gene. The CDR3 here is CASSSLGQKNSPLHF. As DNA, the CDR3 is TGCGCCAGCAGCTCACTCGGACAGAAGAATTCACCCCTCCACTTT.

The V and J genes are TRBV5-1 and TRBJ1-4; possibly TRBD1 for D (6 bases). The CDR3 runs to 15 residues. From germline, CDR1 is SGHRS and CDR2 YFSETQ. Trimming cost V 4 bases and J 7 bases, with 17 bases left between them. CDR3: CASSRGDTSGEKLFF. In DNA, the CDR3 is TGCGCCAGCAGCCGAGGGGACACCTCGGGTGAAAAACTGTTTTTT. The complete variable domain, with remaining parts taken from reference TRBV5-1 and TRBJ1-4, reads KAGVTQTPRYLIKTRGQQVTLSCSPISGHRSVSWYQQTPGQGLQFLFEYFSETQRNKGNFPGRFSGRQFSNSRSEMNVSTLELGDSALYLCASSRGDTSGEKLFFGSGTQLSVL.

The chain is built from TRBV15 and TRBJ1-1, with 9 bases matching TRBD1. Germline CDR1 is LNHNV and CDR2 is YYDKDF (reference sequence). With V trimmed by 8 bases and J by 11 bases, 6 bases remained unmatched. This CDR3 is built from 11 residues. CDR3 sequence: CATGVDRGAFF. CDR3 coding DNA: TGTGCCACCGGGGTAGACAGGGGGGCTTTCTTT.

The chain combines TRBV7-6 with TRBJ2-3, with D perhaps TRBD1 (5 bases). Trimming removed 1 base at V and 2 bases at J, with 7 bases between. The CDR3 spans 14 residues. Per germline, CDR1 SGHVS and CDR2 FNYEAQ. CDR3 in amino acids: CASSLVGATDTQYF. CDR3 nucleotides: TGTGCCAGCAGCTTAGTTGGGGCCACAGATACGCAGTATTTT.

This chain connects TRBV2 to TRBJ1-1, with D tentatively TRBD1 (6 bases). The germline V gene encodes CDR1 SNHLY and CDR2 FYNNEI. V shed 3 bases and J shed 10 bases, with 21 bases lying between them. CDR3 length: 15 residues. In DNA form, the CDR3 reads TGTGCCAGCAGTGACTCAAACACCAGGGGAGAGGGAGCTTTCTTT. This gives the protein CASSDSNTRGEGAFF.

V and J are TRBV18 and TRBJ1-5; 8 bases are a match to TRBD1. The CDR3 is made up of 16 amino acids. V lost 3 bases, J lost 3 bases, and 7 bases stayed unmatched. Germline CDR1 is KGHSH and CDR2 is LQKENI. The CDR3 nucleotides are TGTGCCAGCTCACCGGGCCAGGGGGCCAACAATCAGCCCCAGCATTTT. This translates into CASSPGQGANNQPQHF.

The J gene is TRBJ1-2, the V gene TRBV10-2, with 12 bases lining up with TRBD1. V was clipped by 3 bases and J by 3 bases; unmatched bases: 8. From germline, CDR1 is WSHSY and CDR2 SAAADI. The CDR3 runs 17 residues. The CDR3 DNA sequence: TGCGCCAGCAGTGACCCCGGGACAGGGGGCTCGTACTATGGCTACACCTTC. As protein: CASSDPGTGGSYYGYTF.

V gene TRBV27 combines with J gene TRBJ2-5; maybe TRBD2 (5 bases). Germline lookup yields CDR1 MNHEY and CDR2 SMNVEV (reference sequence). V lost 3 bases to trimming and J lost 3 bases, with 17 bases between them. The CDR3 consists of 16 residues. DNA of the CDR3: TGTGCCAGCAGTTTCTCCGCAGGAGGAGCTAAAGAGACCCAGTACTTC. It specifies CASSFSAGGAKETQYF.

The genes are TRBV7-9 and TRBJ2-4, with 7 bases lining up with TRBD1. Germline V lookup: CDR1 SEHNR, CDR2 FQNEAQ (reference sequence). The CDR3 is made up of 17 amino acids. V trimming: 0 bases; J trimming: 0 bases; junction bases outside the gene matches: 5. Here the CDR3 DNA reads TGTGCCAGCAGCTTAGCGCACAGGGGTCTAGCCAAAAACATTCAGTACTTC. It yields the protein CASSLAHRGLAKNIQYF.

The chain links TRBV12-5 to TRBJ1-5; no reliable D call. Germline-derived CDR1 and CDR2 are LGHNT and FRNRAP. The V gene lost 3 bases and the J gene lost 5 bases, with 14 bases spanning the gap. This CDR3 contains 15 residues. The CDR3 nucleotides are TGTGCTAGTGGTTTCGACACTGAAATTCATCAGCCCCAGCATTTT. Translated: CASGFDTEIHQPQHF.

Notes on this clone: This specimen includes other DNA sequences encoding the same CDR3. The chain has TRBV5-6 and TRBJ2-5; D gene unclear. Germline V CDR1 and CDR2: SGHDT, YYEEEE. This CDR3 contains 13 residues. V lost 3 bases and J lost 2, with 8 bases in between. CDR3 sequence (DNA): TGTGCCAGCAGCTCGGGTGTACAAGAGACCCAGTACTTC. Translated, it gives CASSSGVQETQYF.

The chain uses TRBV12-3 or TRBV12-4 and TRBJ1-2, with D possibly matching TRBD1 (6 bases). The CDR3 runs 13 residues. V was clipped by 4 bases and J by 4 bases, with 10 bases between them. The CDR3 nucleotides are TGTGCCAGCAGTTCAAGGACAGTCTATGGCTACACCTTC. Translated: CASSSRTVYGYTF.

CDR3 DNA sequence: TGTGCCAGCAGTCTAACAGGGATTGTAGCTGAAGCTTTCTTT. Its translation: CASSLTGIVAEAFF. The gene calls are TRBV6-5 and TRBJ1-1, with a weak D call TRBD1 (6 bases). The CDR3 consists of 14 residues. Germline V gene data show CDR1 as MNHEY and CDR2 as SVGAGI. Trimming pared 5 bases from V and 6 bases from J, leaving 16 bases between.